The clone carrying this TCR beta chain was picked up a small number of times. The V gene end was trimmed by 6 bases and the J gene end by 5 bases; junction bases not matched to a gene: 8. Germline V gene lookup returns CDR1 MNHNS and CDR2 SASEGT. This CDR3 is built from 16 residues. This entry belongs to a study of identical twins. TCRdb itself ran the 5' RACE reads through MiXCR, one entry per CDR3 protein. Of about 260,000 distinct CDR3 sequences in the sample, roughly 7% were seen once. In addition, the sample was reused for a study of yellow fever vaccine responses in identical twins.

The rearrangement uses TRBV6-1 and TRBJ2-1; 12 bases line up with TRBD2. This receptor was identified in a woman aged 18-30 years in good health. The specimen was memory (CD45RO+) T cells sorted from blood. In DNA, the CDR3 is TGTGCCAGCAGGACTCTAGCGGGGGGGCCCAACAATGAGCAGTTCTTC. Protein: CASRTLAGGPNNEQFF.